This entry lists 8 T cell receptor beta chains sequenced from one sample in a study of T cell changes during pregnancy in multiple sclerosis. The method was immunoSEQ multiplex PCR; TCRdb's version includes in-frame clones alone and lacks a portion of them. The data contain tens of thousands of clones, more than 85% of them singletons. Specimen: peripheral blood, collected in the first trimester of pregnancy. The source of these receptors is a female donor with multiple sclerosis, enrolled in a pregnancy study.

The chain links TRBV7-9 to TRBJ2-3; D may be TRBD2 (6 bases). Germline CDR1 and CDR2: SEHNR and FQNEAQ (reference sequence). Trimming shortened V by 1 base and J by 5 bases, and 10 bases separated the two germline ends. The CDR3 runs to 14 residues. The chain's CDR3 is CASSLGSSGDTQYF. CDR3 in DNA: TGTGCCAGCAGCTTAGGTAGTAGCGGAGATACGCAGTATTTT.

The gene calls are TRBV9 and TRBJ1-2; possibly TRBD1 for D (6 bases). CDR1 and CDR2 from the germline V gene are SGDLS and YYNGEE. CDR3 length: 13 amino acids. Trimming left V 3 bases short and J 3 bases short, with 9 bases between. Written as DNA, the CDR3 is TGTGCCAGCAGCGAGCAGGGGCACTATGGCTACACCTTC. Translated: CASSEQGHYGYTF.

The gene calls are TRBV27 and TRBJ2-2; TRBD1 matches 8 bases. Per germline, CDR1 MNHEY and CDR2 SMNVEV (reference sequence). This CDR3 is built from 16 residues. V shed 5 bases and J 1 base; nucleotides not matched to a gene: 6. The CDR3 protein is CASSAAGGVNTGELFF. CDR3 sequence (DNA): TGTGCCAGCAGTGCCGCAGGGGGCGTGAACACCGGGGAGCTGTTTTTT.

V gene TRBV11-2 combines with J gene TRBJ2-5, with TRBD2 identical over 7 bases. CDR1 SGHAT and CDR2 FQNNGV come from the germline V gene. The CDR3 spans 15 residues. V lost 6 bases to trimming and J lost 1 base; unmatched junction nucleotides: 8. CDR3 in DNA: TGTGCCAGCAGATACCTGGGGGGGGGCCAAGAGACCCAGTACTTC. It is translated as CASRYLGGGQETQYF.

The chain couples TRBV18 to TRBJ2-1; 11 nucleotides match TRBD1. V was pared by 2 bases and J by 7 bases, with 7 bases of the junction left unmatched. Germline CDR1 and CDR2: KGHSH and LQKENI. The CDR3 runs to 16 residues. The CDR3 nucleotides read TGTGCCAGCTCACCATTGGGGACAGGGGGTAGGAATGAGCAGTTCTTC. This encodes CASSPLGTGGRNEQFF.

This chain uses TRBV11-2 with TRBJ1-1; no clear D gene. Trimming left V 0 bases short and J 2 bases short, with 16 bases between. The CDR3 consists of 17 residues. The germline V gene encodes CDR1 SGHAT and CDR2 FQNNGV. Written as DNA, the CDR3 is TGTGCCAGCAGCTTAGATCCGGGATCCCCCCCAAACACTGAAGCTTTCTTT. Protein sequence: CASSLDPGSPPNTEAFF.

CDR3 in DNA: TGTGCCAGTAGTATCCCCGGGACAGACGGAAACACCATATATTTT. Protein sequence: CASSIPGTDGNTIYF. The chain uses TRBV19 and TRBJ1-3; 7 bases align to TRBD1. In germline, CDR1 is LNHDA, CDR2 SQIVND (reference sequence). The CDR3 runs 15 residues. Trimming took 3 bases from V and 4 from J; bases not matched to a gene: 6.

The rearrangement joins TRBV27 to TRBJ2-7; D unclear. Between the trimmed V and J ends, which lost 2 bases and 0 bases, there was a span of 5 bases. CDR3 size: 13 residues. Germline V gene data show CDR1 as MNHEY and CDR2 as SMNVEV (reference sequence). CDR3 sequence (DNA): TGTGCCAGCAGTTTAGTCGGCTCCTACGAGCAGTACTTC. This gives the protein CASSLVGSYEQYF.